This entry is about one TCR beta chain. Profiled with immunoSEQ multiplex PCR; TCRdb holds only in-frame clones, not every one. The sample has around 180,000 clones; 81% are singletons. The sample belongs to a study of blood T cell repertoires in COVID-19. Trimming cost V 6 bases and J 6 bases; bases outside gene matches: 14. CDR3 size: 16 residues. CDR1 KGHSH and CDR2 LQKENI come from the germline V gene. The chain is built from TRBV18 and TRBJ2-1; 7 bases fit TRBD1. Specimen: peripheral blood. The sequence derives from a woman over 75 with COVID-19, enrolled during active disease. CDR3 region: CASSPPRQGDPNEQFF. The CDR3 DNA follows: TGTGCCAGCTCGCCCCCTAGGCAGGGGGACCCCAATGAGCAGTTCTTC.